This T cell receptor beta chain was recorded in a study of CD8 T cells in ankylosing spondylitis (dated by TCRdb to 2017 to 2019). Broadly, across the study: The study profiled T cell receptor beta repertoires in healthy donors and ankylosing spondylitis patients to find disease-linked TCR variants. In total, the full study cohort was made up of 108 healthy donors and about two dozen ankylosing spondylitis patients. Samples of peripheral blood were taken, and for ankylosing spondylitis patients, synovial fluid was collected as well.

Broader findings and caveats from the paper: Some motif variants had previously been reported in the synovial fluid and blood of reactive arthritis patients, which suggests shared mechanisms of disease initiation. Blood from ankylosing spondylitis patients appeared to be characterized by a TCR beta motif composed of about eight highly homologous amino acid variants. The disease-linked clones showed a CD8+ phenotype and occurred at relatively low frequencies in peripheral blood. The disease-linked clones were reported as significantly enriched in matched synovial fluid samples from ankylosing spondylitis patients.

Sequencing instrument: Illumina HiSeq 2500. Quantitative 5'-RACE with molecular barcodes was used to prepare TCR beta libraries. From the authors' description of their analysis: A new computational method, built on a probabilistic model of VDJ rearrangement, was used to identify disease-linked TCR variants. TCRdb reanalyzed the raw reads on its own, using fastp at Q25 for trimming and MiXCR for clone calling, and kept in-frame beta chains. Each record represents a unique CDR3 protein, reported with the most common genes and DNA among its rows. V and J calls and clone size were set by TCRdb, not the authors. A total of 300,000 to 400,000 distinct CDR3 sequences appear in this sample, about 9.9% of them only once. The biggest ten clones account for about 10% of the sample. Notes on this clonotype: It has no known antigen specificity. Within one base of it there is no much larger clone, and no base qualities were kept.

Sequencing input: blood, either unsorted or a sorted T cell fraction (not recorded which). The TCR originated in a female donor with ankylosing spondylitis or in good health (not recorded which).

Read as DNA, the sequence is TGTGCCTGGAGAGCGGGGAGAGGGGACATTCAGTACTTC. Its protein product is CAWRAGRGDIQYF. Here the chain combines TRBV30 and TRBJ2-4; 7 junctional bases match TRBD2. Germline trimming: 3 bases from V, 8 bases from J; junction bases outside gene matches: 7. The germline V gene (reference sequence) sets CDR1 to GTSNPN and CDR2 to SVGIG. The CDR3 contains 13 residues, cysteine and phenylalanine counted. Of all the DNA, just the CDR3 is kept, 39 bases in frame from base 1.